These T cell receptor beta chains were read from a single sample in a study of T cells in Graves' hyperthyroidism and ophthalmopathy. TCRdb re-called the multiplex PCR reads with MiXCR, one entry per CDR3 protein. This repertoire shows 500,000 to 600,000 distinct CDR3 sequences, roughly 50% found once; its top ten account for around 19%. Sequenced input: peripheral blood or thyroid tissue (not recorded which). All receptors derive from an adult woman with Graves' disease, either hyperthyroidism or ophthalmopathy (not recorded which). CDR3s include the opening cysteine and the closing phenylalanine or tryptophan. Each record gives: J gene, V gene, CDR3 protein.

>TRBJ2-3|TRBV5-4
CASSWNPGTSGSWDTQYF
>TRBJ2-2|TRBV6-5
CASSPGDTGELFF
>TRBJ1-4|TRBV10-3
CAISEEGVNEKLFF
>TRBJ1-6|TRBV7-6
CASSLATGYSPLHF
>TRBJ1-1|TRBV28
CASSRNEVHTEAFF
>TRBJ1-5|TRBV6-5
CASGAGGSSWKPQHF
>TRBJ1-5|TRBV6-5
CASSYSSYSNQPQHF
>TRBJ1-2|TRBV11-2
CASSPVGSTF
>TRBJ2-7|TRBV7-9
CASSSFRGGSYEQYF
>TRBJ2-2|TRBV5-4
CASSPGTGGDTGELFF
>TRBJ2-7|TRBV20-1
CSAKRLAELYEQYF
>TRBJ2-7|TRBV25-1
CASSEFLGYEQYF
>TRBJ2-5|TRBV2
CASSFTPGRQETQYF
>TRBJ2-7|TRBV29-1
CSAGYGDDRDPHYEQYF
>TRBJ2-2|TRBV7-9
CASSGTGSGELFF
>TRBJ1-3|TRBV11-2
CASSLDYVGNTIYF
>.|TRBV29-1
CSVAWDTGNEQFF
>TRBJ2-7|TRBV19
CASSRPPRAGGRHEQYF
>TRBJ2-7|TRBV7-3
CASSFQGTHANEQYF
>TRBJ1-1|TRBV6-6
CATNPLSAVEDTEAFF
>TRBJ1-4|TRBV4-1
CASSPLHETPEGKLFF
>TRBJ1-2|TRBV2
CASSGGLRTGGYTF
>TRBJ1-1|TRBV7-2
CASRRTGDATEAFF
>TRBJ1-5|TRBV2
CASRGTAENQPQHF
>TRBJ1-5|TRBV20-1
CSARDLGWEGQPQHF
>TRBJ1-3|TRBV6-5
CASSRDRGNTIYF
>TRBJ1-6|TRBV5-1
CASSFTDTKNSPLHF
>TRBJ1-5|TRBV6-2/TRBV6-3
CASTSWGSNQPQHF
>TRBJ1-2|TRBV7-9
CASSLGDSRYGYTF
>TRBJ2-7|TRBV7-9
CASSLVAGNEQYF
>TRBJ1-1|TRBV11-2
CATSFAGSMNTEAFF
>TRBJ1-1|TRBV5-1
CASSSTASDTEAFF
>TRBJ2-2|TRBV5-6
CASSRFVAGATGELFF
>TRBJ1-2|TRBV24-1
CATSASVRGDHGYTF
>TRBJ1-2|TRBV9
CASSSAGQGGQLLEGYTF
>TRBJ2-3|TRBV20-1
CSASDGKVSTDTQYF
>TRBJ2-7|TRBV2
CASSGDYEQYF
>TRBJ2-7|TRBV7-9
CASSPPDRAHEQYF
>TRBJ1-6|TRBV2
CASSTRQGLNSPLHF
>TRBJ1-1|TRBV5-1
CASSLYDVGSTEAFF
>TRBJ1-5|TRBV9
CASSQNREDPQHF
>TRBJ2-7|TRBV7-9
CASSFGGLGGEQYF
>TRBJ1-4|TRBV11-1
CASSLFTGGNEKLFF
>TRBJ1-1|TRBV5-1
CASGSWGGTEAFF
>TRBJ2-2|TRBV11-2
CASSFSLGSGRNTGELFF
>TRBJ1-3|TRBV30
CAWRKFGSGNTIYF
>TRBJ2-5|TRBV5-1
CASRELRTGQETQYF
>TRBJ1-5|TRBV7-2
CASSRDRDPQPQHF
>TRBJ2-7|TRBV20-1
CSARGVDSSYEQYF
>TRBJ2-5|TRBV9
CASSLTDNQETQYF
>TRBJ2-7|TRBV13
CASSDSKQYF
>TRBJ1-1|TRBV19
CASIDPGTGGADTEAFF
>TRBJ1-2|TRBV5-1
CASSPEVQGVYTF
>TRBJ2-5|TRBV29-1
CSSGVTVQETQYF